This TCR beta chain was sequenced during a study of long-term antiretroviral therapy in people with HIV. The authors ran the immunoSEQ assay, v3.0, at survey level. The data were produced by immunoSEQ multiplex PCR, yet TCRdb's version contains in-frame clones alone and is incomplete. The sample consists of roughly 16,000 clones, 80% to 90% of them appearing once. The CDR3 sequence is 16 residues long. Deletions cut 1 base from V and 0 bases from J, with 16 bases between. CDR1 and CDR2 from the germline V gene are SQVTM and ANQGSEA. The TCR was taken from a woman in her 30s with HIV. The sequenced sample was unsorted PBMCs, obtained more than 2.2 years before starting antiretroviral therapy. This chain links TRBV29-1 with TRBJ2-7, with TRBD1 as a possible D gene (5 bases). CDR3: CSVEGLRQGNSYEQYF. The CDR3 DNA is TGCAGCGTTGAAGGACTCCGGCAGGGTAACTCCTACGAGCAGTACTTC.